Listed here are 28 T cell receptor beta chains from one sample, sequenced in a study of cytomegalovirus exposure and HLA in healthy donors. In the PCR, 60 Vbeta and 13 Jbeta primers were used. The data were produced by immunoSEQ multiplex PCR, yet TCRdb's version contains in-frame clones alone and is incomplete. The listing records about 160,000 clones. Material for sequencing was PBMCs. The receptor set was obtained from a woman aged 45 to 65 in good health and CMV-seronegative.

The chain couples TRBV6-6 to TRBJ2-5, with TRBD2 as a possible D gene (7 bases). This CDR3 is built from 15 residues. V gave up 6 bases and J gave up 5 bases, with 19 bases separating them. Germline CDR1 reads MNHNY; CDR2 reads SVGAGI (reference sequence). The CDR3 sequence: CASSVSGGAWETQYF. The CDR3 nucleotides read TGTGCCAGCAGCGTTTCGGGGGGCGCGTGGGAGACCCAGTACTTC.

V is TRBV27 and J is TRBJ1-1, with 9 bases fitting TRBD1. The CDR3 runs 13 residues. Germline trimming cut 5 bases from V and 6 bases from J; bases unmatched to any gene: 4. Germline CDR1 reads MNHEY; CDR2 reads SMNVEV (reference sequence). In DNA, the CDR3 is TGTGCCAGCAGTCGGGACAGGGACGCTGAAGCTTTCTTT. As protein: CASSRDRDAEAFF.

The rearrangement links TRBV9 to TRBJ2-3, with D hard to call. The V gene lost 4 bases and the J gene lost 0 bases, with 12 bases spanning the gap. CDR1 is SGDLS, CDR2 YYNGEE, per germline. There are 15 residues in the CDR3. As DNA, the CDR3 is TGTGCCAGCAGCCCTCACATGTCTAGCACAGATACGCAGTATTTT. Residues: CASSPHMSSTDTQYF.

On this clone: Germline and junction disagree at one end, which may indicate a read error. The V gene is TRBV20-1, the J gene TRBJ1-2; D might be TRBD1 (6 bases). There are 11 residues in the CDR3. The germline V gene has CDR1 DFQATT and CDR2 SNEGSKA (reference sequence). The CDR3 bases are TGCAGTGCTACCCGTCGGGGGGCCCCCAACTTC. Amino acid sequence: CSATRRGAPNF.

The V gene is TRBV9, the J gene TRBJ2-7, with 9 bases matching TRBD2. V shed 3 bases, J shed 3 bases, and the junction held 10 bases outside the gene matches. The V gene's germline CDR1 is SGDLS and CDR2 YYNGEE. This CDR3 spans 16 amino acids. CDR3 DNA: TGTGCCAGCAGCGCAAACCGACTAGCGGAGATCTACGAGCAGTACTTC. Amino acid sequence: CASSANRLAEIYEQYF. The variable domain in full, with the rest retrieved from reference TRBV9 and TRBJ2-7, is DSGVTQTPKHLITATGQRVTLRCSPRSGDLSVYWYQQSLDQGLQFLIQYYNGEERAKGNILERFSAQQFPDLHSELNLSSLELGDSALYFCASSANRLAEIYEQYFGPGTRLTVT.

This chain uses TRBV4-2 with TRBJ1-5; unclear D gene. Per germline, CDR1 LGHNA and CDR2 YNFKEQ. The V and J ends lost 0 bases and 8 bases respectively, with 8 bases between them. The CDR3 covers 13 residues. The CDR3 coding sequence is TGTGCCAGCAGCCAAGAGGCTTTGGAGCCCCAGCATTTT. Its translation: CASSQEALEPQHF.

This chain connects TRBV19 to TRBJ1-2; 11 nucleotides line up with TRBD1. The CDR3 extends over 17 amino acids. The junction had 17 bases not matched to a gene; V was cut back by 7 bases and J by 7 bases. Per the germline V gene, CDR1 is LNHDA and CDR2 is SQIVND (reference sequence). The CDR3 protein is CASTKAGDRGALSGYTF. DNA for the CDR3: TGTGCCAGTACTAAAGCGGGGGACAGGGGGGCCCTGTCTGGCTACACCTTC. Full variable domain (missing parts from reference TRBV19 and TRBJ1-2): DGGITQSPKYLFRKEGQNVTLSCEQNLNHDAMYWYRQDPGQGLRLIYYSQIVNDFQKGDIAEGYSVSREKKESFPLTVTSAQKNPTAFYLCASTKAGDRGALSGYTFGSGTRLTVV.

The rearrangement joins TRBV7-3 to TRBJ2-2; D is undetermined. Per germline, CDR1 SGHTA and CDR2 FQGTGA. The CDR3 spans 13 residues. The germline V and J ends were trimmed by 4 bases and 4 bases, with 7 bases remaining between them. CDR3 loop: CASSSPGTGELFF. In DNA form, the CDR3 reads TGTGCCAGCAGCTCCCCCGGCACCGGGGAGCTGTTTTTT.

V gene TRBV6-1 combines with J gene TRBJ2-7; TRBD2 matches 8 bases. Germline V gene lookup returns CDR1 MNHNS and CDR2 SASEGT. V trimming: 3 bases; J trimming: 2 bases; junction bases outside the gene matches: 3. The CDR3 length is 14 residues. CDR3 region: CASSETSDAYEQYF. CDR3 DNA: TGTGCCAGCAGTGAGACTAGCGACGCCTACGAGCAGTACTTC.

The chain joins TRBV6-5 to TRBJ1-5; D not certain. V was shortened by 6 bases and J by 1 base, with 7 bases between the two germline ends. Per germline, CDR1 MNHEY and CDR2 SVGAGI. The CDR3 spans 13 residues. CDR3 DNA sequence: TGTGCCAGCAGCTCGGGGAGCAATCAGCCCCAGCATTTT. The encoded protein is CASSSGSNQPQHF.

J is TRBJ1-1 and V is TRBV2; no firm D call. This CDR3 has 15 residues. Trimming took 2 bases from V and 0 from J, leaving 10 bases between them. Germline V gene sequence: CDR1 SNHLY, CDR2 FYNNEI. CDR3 region: CASSETIAMNTEAFF. CDR3 nucleotides: TGTGCCAGCAGTGAAACGATAGCAATGAACACTGAAGCTTTCTTT.

The chain employs TRBV30 and TRBJ1-4; the D is unclear. Trimming left V 0 bases short and J 6 bases short, with 11 bases between. The V gene's germline CDR1 is GTSNPN and CDR2 SVGIG (reference sequence). The CDR3 has 14 amino acids. In DNA form, the CDR3 reads TGTGCCTGGAGTGTAACCGCAACGGATGAAAAACTGTTTTTT. Translated: CAWSVTATDEKLFF. Variable domain in full (rest from reference TRBV30 and TRBJ1-4): SQTIHQWPATLVQPVGSPLSLECTVEGTSNPNLYWYRQAAGRGLQLLFYSVGIGQISSEVPQNLSASRPQDRQFILSSKKLLLSDSGFYLCAWSVTATDEKLFFGSGTQLSVL.

This rearrangement joins TRBV19 to TRBJ1-5; D not certain. The V end was cut by 8 bases, the J end by 1 base, with 6 bases between. CDR3 length equals 12 residues. Germline assignment: CDR1 LNHDA and CDR2 SQIVND (reference sequence). CDR3 DNA: TGTGCCAGTCGTGTAAGCAATCAGCCCCAGCATTTT. As protein: CASRVSNQPQHF.

The CDR3 DNA reads TGTGCCAGCAGCTTATTAGGGGGAACCTACAATGAGCAGTTCTTC. This translates into CASSLLGGTYNEQFF. The gene calls are TRBV7-9 and TRBJ2-1; weak D call: TRBD1 (6 bases). Germline V gives CDR1 SEHNR, CDR2 FQNEAQ (reference sequence). There are 15 residues in the CDR3. Trimming left V 2 bases short and J 2 bases short, with 10 bases between.

The chain uses TRBV9 and TRBJ1-2; D might be TRBD1 (6 bases). In germline, CDR1 is SGDLS, CDR2 YYNGEE. This CDR3 is built from 13 residues. The V gene lost 3 bases and the J gene lost 2 bases, with 8 bases spanning the gap. The chain's CDR3 is CASSGGPNYGYTF. The DNA for the CDR3 is TGTGCCAGCAGCGGGGGGCCAAACTATGGCTACACCTTC.

The chain has TRBV10-3 and TRBJ1-5; D is perhaps TRBD1 (6 bases). Germline V lookup: CDR1 ENHRY, CDR2 SYGVKD. Trimming left V 3 bases short and J 9 bases short, with 12 bases between. The CDR3 sequence is 13 residues long. The chain's CDR3 is CAISESQGRPQHF. The CDR3 DNA reads as TGTGCCATCAGTGAATCCCAGGGGCGGCCCCAGCATTTT.

The genes are TRBV6-5 and TRBJ1-2, with 7 bases identical to TRBD1. The germline V gene has CDR1 MNHEY and CDR2 SVGAGI. V lost 3 bases and J lost 8; bases outside the gene matches: 15. The CDR3 loop spans 16 amino acids. CDR3 DNA: TGTGCCAGCAGTTATGACAGGGCCCTCCAGGTTGGAGGCTACACCTTC. Encoded protein: CASSYDRALQVGGYTF.

This chain links TRBV18 with TRBJ1-6; possibly TRBD1 for D (5 bases). The germline V gene encodes CDR1 KGHSH and CDR2 LQKENI. The CDR3 spans 16 residues. Between the trimmed V and J ends, which lost 3 bases and 0 bases, there was a span of 9 bases. As DNA, the CDR3 is TGTGCCAGCTCACCGACAGAGAGCTCCTATAATTCACCCCTCCACTTT. As protein: CASSPTESSYNSPLHF. The variable domain in full, completed from reference TRBV18 and TRBJ1-6, reads NAGVMQNPRHLVRRRGQEARLRCSPMKGHSHVYWYRQLPEEGLKFMVYLQKENIIDESGMPKERFSAEFPKEGPSILRIQQVVRGDSAAYFCASSPTESSYNSPLHFGNGTRLTVT.

The chain uses TRBV14 and TRBJ1-1, with D possibly TRBD1 on 5 matching bases. In germline, CDR1 is SGHDN, CDR2 FVKESK. This CDR3 has 14 residues. Trimming left V 1 base short and J 3 bases short, with 9 bases between. The CDR3 region is CASSQGGVDTEAFF. Here the CDR3 DNA reads TGTGCCAGCAGCCAAGGGGGCGTGGACACTGAAGCTTTCTTT.

The chain recombines TRBV30 with TRBJ1-2; unclear D gene. The length of the CDR3 is 12 residues. Trimming pared 2 bases from V and 4 bases from J, leaving 8 bases between. CDR1 and CDR2 (germline): GTSNPN, SVGIG (reference sequence). CDR3 in amino acids: CAWSTNSYGYTF. CDR3 DNA sequence: TGTGCCTGGAGTACAAACAGCTATGGCTACACCTTC.

The chain couples TRBV6-5 to TRBJ2-7; the D gene is possibly TRBD1 (6 bases). This CDR3 is 16 amino acids long. V gave up 0 bases and J gave up 0 bases, with 12 bases separating them. Germline V gene data show CDR1 as MNHEY and CDR2 as SVGAGI. The CDR3 DNA is TGTGCCAGCAGTTACTCGAGTATGGGGGCCTCCTACGAGCAGTACTTC. Translation gives CASSYSSMGASYEQYF.

The chain couples TRBV5-4 to TRBJ1-2, with TRBD1 matching over 9 bases. V trimming: 4 bases; J trimming: 7 bases; junction bases outside the gene matches: 11. The CDR3 has 15 amino acids. CDR1 is SGHNT, CDR2 YYREEE, per germline (reference sequence). The chain's CDR3 is CASSDRQGEISGYTF. DNA of the CDR3: TGTGCCAGCAGCGACCGACAGGGGGAGATCTCTGGCTACACCTTC.

CDR3 residues: CASSPTLNKETQYF. The CDR3 region has the DNA TGTGCCAGCAGCCCGACATTGAACAAAGAGACCCAGTACTTC. V usage is TRBV4-2 and J usage is TRBJ2-5, with unresolved D. Germline loops: CDR1 LGHNA, CDR2 YNFKEQ. V lost 4 bases, J lost 3 bases, and 12 bases lay in between. This CDR3 has 14 residues.

The rearrangement joins TRBV7-3 to TRBJ2-5; 8 positions match TRBD2. The end of the DNA fits TRBJ2-7 better, so the J call may be wrong. Germline CDR1 and CDR2: SGHTA and FQGTGA. The CDR3 is made up of 12 amino acids. DNA for the CDR3: TGTGCCAGCAGCTTAGCGGGGGGCGAGCAGTACTTC. Its translation is CASSLAGGEQYF.

The chain recombines TRBV30 with TRBJ2-7; 7 bases are shared with TRBD1. This CDR3 spans 13 amino acids. With 4 bases clipped from V and 5 bases from J, the junction kept 8 bases outside the gene matches. Per the germline V gene, CDR1 is GTSNPN and CDR2 is SVGIG (reference sequence). CDR3 nucleotides: TGTGCCTGGACAACAGGGGCCAACGACGAGCAGTACTTC. This encodes CAWTTGANDEQYF.

DNA for the CDR3: TGTGCCAGCAGCGGGGGGACTAGCGAGCAGTACTTC. As protein: CASSGGTSEQYF. The chain links TRBV6-5 to TRBJ2-7, with 8 bases aligning to TRBD2. From germline, CDR1 is MNHEY and CDR2 SVGAGI. Germline trimming cut 6 bases from V and 6 bases from J; bases unmatched to any gene: 4. The CDR3 runs 12 residues.

The chain carries TRBV7-9 and TRBJ2-5, with 11 bases fitting TRBD2. J was trimmed by 3 bases and V by 5 bases; bases with no gene match: 8. The germline gives CDR1 SEHNR, CDR2 FQNEAQ (reference sequence). The CDR3 is made up of 16 amino acids. The CDR3 here is CASSRYLGLAEETQYF. The CDR3 DNA is TGTGCCAGCAGCCGCTATTTGGGACTAGCGGAAGAGACCCAGTACTTC. Full variable domain (rest looked up from reference TRBV7-9 and TRBJ2-5): DTGVSQNPRHKITKRGQNVTFRCDPISEHNRLYWYRQTLGQGPEFLTYFQNEAQLEKSRLLSDRFSAERPKGSFSTLEIQRTEQGDSAMYLCASSRYLGLAEETQYFGPGTRLLVL.

Concerning this clone: At one end, the junction sequence differs from germline, possibly due to a read error. The chain has TRBV6-4 and TRBJ2-1, with D maybe TRBD2 (6 bases). Per the germline V gene, CDR1 is MRHNA and CDR2 is SNTAGT. The CDR3 sequence is 14 residues long. The CDR3 sequence: CASSEGDSDNEQFF. As DNA, the CDR3 is TGTGCCAGCAGTGAGGGGGACTCCGACAATGAGCAGTTCTTC.